Listed here is a single T cell receptor beta chain. Its antigen remains unknown. TCRdb's table, derived via immunoSEQ multiplex PCR, lists solely in-frame clones and lacks some. This sample has 110,000 or so clones, with 85% to 90% found just once. This entry belongs to a study of T cell responses to AZD1222 COVID-19 vaccine. Broader study findings: White British people made up most donors, females outnumbered males, and clonal diversity was possibly underestimated. Seropositive at baseline were only a handful of AZD1222 recipients.

Germline V lookup: CDR1 MGHDK, CDR2 SYGVNS. Trimming stripped 5 bases from V and 3 bases from J, with 7 bases between. The CDR3 has 12 residues. The chain joins TRBV25-1 to TRBJ2-5, with D unresolved. The sample in question was peripheral blood, obtained 28 days after the second AZD1222 dose. The clonotype originates from an adult who received the AZD1222 COVID-19 vaccine. CDR3 sequence: CASSIRKETQYF. CDR3 bases: TGTGCCAGCAGTATACGGAAAGAGACCCAGTACTTC.